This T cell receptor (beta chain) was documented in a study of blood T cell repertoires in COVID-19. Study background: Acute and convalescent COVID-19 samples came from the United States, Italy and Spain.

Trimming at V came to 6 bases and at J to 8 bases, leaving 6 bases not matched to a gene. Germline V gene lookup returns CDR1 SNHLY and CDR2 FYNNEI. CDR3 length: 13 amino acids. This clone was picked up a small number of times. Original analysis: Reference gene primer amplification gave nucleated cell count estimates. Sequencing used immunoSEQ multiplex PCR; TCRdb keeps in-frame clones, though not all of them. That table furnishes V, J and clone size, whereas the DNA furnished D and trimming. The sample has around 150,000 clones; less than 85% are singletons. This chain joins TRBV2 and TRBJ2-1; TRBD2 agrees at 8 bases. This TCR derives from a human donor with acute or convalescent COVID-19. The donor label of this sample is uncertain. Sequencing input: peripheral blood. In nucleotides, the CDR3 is TGTGCCAGCAGACGGGGACTAGTCTATGAGCAGTTCTTC. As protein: CASRRGLVYEQFF.